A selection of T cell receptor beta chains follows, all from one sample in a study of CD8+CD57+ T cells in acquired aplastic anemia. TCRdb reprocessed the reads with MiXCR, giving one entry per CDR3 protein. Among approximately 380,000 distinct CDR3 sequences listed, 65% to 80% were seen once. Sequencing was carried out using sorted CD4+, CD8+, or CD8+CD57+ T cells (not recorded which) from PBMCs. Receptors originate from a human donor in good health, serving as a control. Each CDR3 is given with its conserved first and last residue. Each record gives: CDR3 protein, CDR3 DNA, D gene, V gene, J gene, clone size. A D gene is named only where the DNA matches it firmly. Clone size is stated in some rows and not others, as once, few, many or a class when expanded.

CDR3 protein: CASSVELVGGTIYF; CDR3 DNA: TGCGCCAGCAGCGTGGAGCTAGTGGGGGGCACCATATATTTT; D gene: NA; V gene: TRBV5-1; J gene: TRBJ1-3; clone size: NA
CDR3 protein: CASSLASPSPLHF; CDR3 DNA: TGTGCCAGCAGCTTAGCGTCCCCCTCACCCCTCCACTTT; D gene: NA; V gene: TRBV7-9; J gene: TRBJ1-6; clone size: many
CDR3 protein: CASSIATIATNEKLFF; CDR3 DNA: TGTGCCAGCAGCATTGCAACCATTGCAACTAATGAAAAACTGTTTTTT; D gene: NA; V gene: TRBV5-5; J gene: TRBJ1-4; clone size: NA
CDR3 protein: CASSFDPEGEAFF; CDR3 DNA: TGTGCCAGCAGCTTCGACCCGGAAGGTGAAGCTTTCTTT; D gene: NA; V gene: TRBV5-8; J gene: TRBJ1-1; clone size: NA
CDR3 protein: CASSGNYEQYF; CDR3 DNA: TGTGCCAGCAGCGGGAACTACGAGCAGTACTTC; D gene: NA; V gene: TRBV7-9; J gene: TRBJ2-7; clone size: few
CDR3 protein: CSAKWGAQPQHF; CDR3 DNA: TGCAGTGCTAAGTGGGGAGCACAGCCCCAGCATTTT; D gene: NA; V gene: TRBV20-1; J gene: TRBJ1-5; clone size: NA
CDR3 protein: CASSLVSGGANVLTF; CDR3 DNA: TGTGCCAGCAGTTTAGTGTCTGGGGGGGCCAACGTCCTGACTTTC; D gene: NA; V gene: TRBV12-3/TRBV12-4; J gene: TRBJ2-6; clone size: once
CDR3 protein: CSVEWGYSNQPQHF; CDR3 DNA: TGCAGCGTTGAATGGGGATATAGCAATCAGCCCCAGCATTTT; D gene: NA; V gene: TRBV29-1; J gene: TRBJ1-5; clone size: many
CDR3 protein: CASSSPGFQQPQHF; CDR3 DNA: TGTGCCAGCAGCTCCCCAGGGTTCCAACAGCCCCAGCATTTT; D gene: NA; V gene: TRBV7-2; J gene: TRBJ1-5; clone size: NA
CDR3 protein: CASSTQGGVRTEAFF; CDR3 DNA: TGTGCCAGCAGCACGCAGGGGGGGGTGCGCACTGAAGCTTTCTTT; D gene: TRBD1; V gene: TRBV7-2; J gene: TRBJ1-1; clone size: NA
CDR3 protein: CASSIRPAAGEQTQYF; CDR3 DNA: TGTGCCAGCAGCATAAGGCCTGCCGCCGGAGAGCAGACCCAGTACTTC; D gene: NA; V gene: TRBV7-9; J gene: TRBJ2-5; clone size: NA
CDR3 protein: CAWTRDRLYEQYF; CDR3 DNA: TGTGCCTGGACCAGGGACAGACTATACGAGCAGTACTTC; D gene: TRBD1; V gene: TRBV30; J gene: TRBJ2-7; clone size: many
CDR3 protein: CASSPQGATEAFF; CDR3 DNA: TGTGCCAGCAGCCCACAGGGGGCGACTGAAGCTTTCTTT; D gene: TRBD1; V gene: TRBV5-8; J gene: TRBJ1-1; clone size: many
CDR3 protein: CASSHARQNYEQYF; CDR3 DNA: TGTGCCAGCAGCCACGCGAGACAGAACTACGAGCAGTACTTC; D gene: NA; V gene: TRBV12-3/TRBV12-4; J gene: TRBJ2-7; clone size: NA
CDR3 protein: CASAAGQARTFF; CDR3 DNA: TGTGCCAGTGCTGCCGGACAGGCCAGGACTTTCTTT; D gene: TRBD1; V gene: TRBV6-2/TRBV6-3; J gene: TRBJ1-1; clone size: many
CDR3 protein: CSAGSTGDGYTF; CDR3 DNA: TGCAGTGCTGGTTCCACAGGCGACGGCTACACCTTC; D gene: NA; V gene: TRBV20-1; J gene: TRBJ1-2; clone size: NA
CDR3 protein: CASSSSGGGAVYEQYF; CDR3 DNA: TGTGCCAGCAGCTCTTCCGGGGGGGGAGCGGTGTACGAGCAGTACTTC; D gene: TRBD2; V gene: TRBV7-9; J gene: TRBJ2-7; clone size: many
CDR3 protein: CASTRGGPGTDTQYF; CDR3 DNA: TGTGCCAGCACCCGCGGGGGTCCAGGCACAGATACGCAGTATTTT; D gene: TRBD2; V gene: TRBV9; J gene: TRBJ2-3; clone size: NA
CDR3 protein: CASSEYHRDILYEQYF; CDR3 DNA: TGTGCCAGCAGTGAATATCACCGGGACATCCTATACGAGCAGTACTTC; D gene: NA; V gene: TRBV25-1; J gene: TRBJ2-7; clone size: NA
CDR3 protein: CASSLAQGDYNEQFF; CDR3 DNA: TGTGCCAGCAGCTTAGCACAGGGGGATTACAATGAGCAGTTCTTC; D gene: TRBD1; V gene: TRBV7-6; J gene: TRBJ2-1; clone size: NA
CDR3 protein: CSASSGLSEAFF; CDR3 DNA: TGCAGTGCTAGTTCCGGACTTTCTGAAGCTTTCTTT; D gene: NA; V gene: TRBV20-1; J gene: TRBJ1-1; clone size: many
CDR3 protein: CSAPEAFF; CDR3 DNA: TGCAGCGCCCCTGAAGCTTTCTTT; D gene: NA; V gene: TRBV29-1; J gene: TRBJ1-1; clone size: few
CDR3 protein: CATRGGANNEQFF; CDR3 DNA: TGTGCCACCAGGGGCGGGGCCAACAATGAGCAGTTCTTC; D gene: NA; V gene: TRBV15; J gene: TRBJ2-1; clone size: many
CDR3 protein: CSAAASGGIYGYTF; CDR3 DNA: TGCAGTGCGGCCGCTAGTGGGGGGATCTATGGCTACACCTTC; D gene: NA; V gene: TRBV20-1; J gene: TRBJ1-2; clone size: NA
CDR3 protein: CSASQGNYGYTF; CDR3 DNA: TGCAGTGCTAGCCAGGGCAACTATGGCTACACCTTC; D gene: NA; V gene: TRBV20-1; J gene: TRBJ1-2; clone size: many
CDR3 protein: CASSLPWGGCQETQHF; CDR3 DNA: TGTGCCAGCAGCCTCCCGTGGGGGGGCTGCCAAGAGACCCAGCATTTT; D gene: NA; V gene: TRBV9; J gene: TRBJ1-5; clone size: once
CDR3 protein: CSARTSGGDDEQYF; CDR3 DNA: TGCAGCGCCCGGACTAGCGGGGGGGACGATGAGCAGTATTTC; D gene: TRBD2; V gene: TRBV29-1; J gene: TRBJ2-3; clone size: NA
CDR3 protein: CASSEGAPGLGYTF; CDR3 DNA: TGTGCCAGCAGTGAAGGGGCCCCAGGCCTTGGCTACACCTTC; D gene: NA; V gene: TRBV6-1; J gene: TRBJ1-2; clone size: many
CDR3 protein: CSVGVALGIEDFF; CDR3 DNA: NA; D gene: NA; V gene: TRBV29-1; J gene: TRBJ1-1; clone size: NA